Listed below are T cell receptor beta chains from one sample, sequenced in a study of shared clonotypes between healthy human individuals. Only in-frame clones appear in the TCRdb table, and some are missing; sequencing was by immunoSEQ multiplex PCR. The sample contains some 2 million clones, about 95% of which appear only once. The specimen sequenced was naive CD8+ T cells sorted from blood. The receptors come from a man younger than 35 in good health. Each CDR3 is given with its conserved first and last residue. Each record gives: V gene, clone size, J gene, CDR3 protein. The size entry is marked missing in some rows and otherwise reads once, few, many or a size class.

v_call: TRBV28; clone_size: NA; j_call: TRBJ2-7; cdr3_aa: CATRTGAYEQYF
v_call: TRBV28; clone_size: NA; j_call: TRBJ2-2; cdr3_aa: CASSSNEMREGHAGELFF
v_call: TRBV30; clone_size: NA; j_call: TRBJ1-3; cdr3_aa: CAWVRDPRAGNTIYF
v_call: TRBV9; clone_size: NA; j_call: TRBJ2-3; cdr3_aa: CASSVDRQGGDTQYF
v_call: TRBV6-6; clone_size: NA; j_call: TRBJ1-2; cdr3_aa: CASNPPGGEIDGYTF
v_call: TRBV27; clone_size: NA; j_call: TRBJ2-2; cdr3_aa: CASSFRVNTGELFF
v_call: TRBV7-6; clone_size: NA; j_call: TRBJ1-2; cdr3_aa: CASSTLQGSYGYTF
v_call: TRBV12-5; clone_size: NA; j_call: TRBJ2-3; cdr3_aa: CASGLTVGGTQYF
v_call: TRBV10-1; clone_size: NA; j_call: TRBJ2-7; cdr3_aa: CASSEERTRPLYEQYF
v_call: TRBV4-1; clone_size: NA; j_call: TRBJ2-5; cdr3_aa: CASSETSGQETQYF
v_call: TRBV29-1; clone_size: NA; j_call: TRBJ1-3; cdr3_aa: CSVEAQGFSGNTIYF
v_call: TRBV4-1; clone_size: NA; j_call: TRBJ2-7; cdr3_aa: CASRERQDASEQYF
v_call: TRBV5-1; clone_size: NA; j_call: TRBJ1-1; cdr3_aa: CASSLEWTNTEAFF
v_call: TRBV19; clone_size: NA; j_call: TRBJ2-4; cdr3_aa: CASSIGGIIQYF
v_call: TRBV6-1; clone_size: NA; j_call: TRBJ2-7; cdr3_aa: CASSGDREYSYEQYF
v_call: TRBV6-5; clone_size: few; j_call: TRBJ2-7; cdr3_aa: CASSYDGTYEQYF
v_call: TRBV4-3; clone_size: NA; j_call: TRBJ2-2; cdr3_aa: CASSPPGLAENTGELFF
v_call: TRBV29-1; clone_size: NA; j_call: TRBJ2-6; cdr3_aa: CSVSSPALSSGANVLTF
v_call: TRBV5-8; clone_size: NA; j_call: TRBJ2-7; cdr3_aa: CASSLIPAYEQYF
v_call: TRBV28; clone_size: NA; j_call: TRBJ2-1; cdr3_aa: CASRETSAGRNEQFF
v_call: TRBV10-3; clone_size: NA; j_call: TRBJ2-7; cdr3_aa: CAANSGGQGYEQYF
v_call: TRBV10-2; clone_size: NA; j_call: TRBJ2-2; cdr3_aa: CASSPSGNTGELFF
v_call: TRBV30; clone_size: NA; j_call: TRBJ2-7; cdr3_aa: CAWSVTGLGVYEQYF
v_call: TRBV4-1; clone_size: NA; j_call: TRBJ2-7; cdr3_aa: CASSQDAGSAESSYEQYF
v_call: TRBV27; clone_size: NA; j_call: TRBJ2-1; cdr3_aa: CASSPWDRDNEQFF
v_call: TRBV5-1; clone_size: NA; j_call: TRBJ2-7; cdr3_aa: CASSPPGTGDEQYF
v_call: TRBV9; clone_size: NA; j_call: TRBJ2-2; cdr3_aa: CASSGPGQENTGELFF
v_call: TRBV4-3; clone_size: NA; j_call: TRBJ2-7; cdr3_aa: CASSLRWGTYEQYF
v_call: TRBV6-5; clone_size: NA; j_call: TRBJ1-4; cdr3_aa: CASSYSTGELNEKLFF
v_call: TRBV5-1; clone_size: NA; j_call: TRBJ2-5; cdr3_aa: CASSLMGQIKETQYF